A single sample gave rise to the 19 T cell receptor beta chains below, sequenced in a study of cytomegalovirus exposure and HLA in healthy donors. Primers: 60 Vbeta forward and 13 Jbeta reverse. Using immunoSEQ multiplex PCR, the repertoire was profiled, and TCRdb retains in-frame clones only, with some absent. In the table there are about 160,000 clones, about three quarters of which are singletons. Input material: PBMCs. The receptors originated from a woman younger than 45 in good health and CMV-seronegative.

A few counts support this clone. V usage is TRBV11-2 and J usage is TRBJ1-2; D is unresolved. Trimming cost V 3 bases and J 8 bases, with 10 bases left between them. CDR1 is SGHAT and CDR2 is FQNNGV in the germline V gene. This CDR3 is 12 amino acids long. CDR3 DNA: TGTGCCAGCAGCTTGGAGGGATCCGGCTACACCTTC. Translation: CASSLEGSGYTF.

The chain uses TRBV7-8 and TRBJ1-4, with D perhaps TRBD1 (6 bases). The CDR3 has 16 residues. V was trimmed by 1 base and J by 8 bases, leaving 17 bases between them. Germline values: CDR1 SGHVS, CDR2 FQNEAQ. CDR3 region: CASSLEGGLPTEKLFF. The DNA of the CDR3 is TGTGCCAGCAGCTTAGAGGGGGGGCTTCCCACGGAAAAACTGTTTTTT.

This chain links TRBV7-9 with TRBJ2-2; D may be TRBD2 (6 bases). The germline CDR1 and CDR2 sequences are SEHNR and FQNEAQ (reference sequence). The CDR3 contains 12 residues. Deletions cut 6 bases from V and 7 bases from J, with 9 bases between. Written as DNA, the CDR3 is TGTGCCAGCAGACTCGGGGGCGGGGAGCTGTTTTTT. Its protein is CASRLGGGELFF.

The chain employs TRBV30 and TRBJ2-2, with unresolved D. V was shortened by 2 bases and J by 6 bases, with 13 bases between the two germline ends. Germline V gene data show CDR1 as GTSNPN and CDR2 as SVGIG (reference sequence). The CDR3 has 14 amino acids. DNA of the CDR3: TGTGCCTGGAGTCCACATCCCGTACCCGGGGAGCTGTTTTTT. This translates into CAWSPHPVPGELFF.

The chain uses TRBV7-2 and TRBJ2-1; 8 bases fit TRBD2. The CDR3 is 13 amino acids. Trimming at V came to 10 bases and at J to 2 bases, leaving 4 bases not matched to a gene. Germline loops: CDR1 SGHTA, CDR2 FQGNSA. CDR3 DNA: TGTGCCACCCAAGCGGGGGCCTACAATGAGCAGTTCTTC. This gives the protein CATQAGAYNEQFF.

This clone has just a few counts. The chain links TRBV6-5 to TRBJ1-3; TRBD1 aligns across 7 bases. J lost 4 bases, V lost 5 bases, and 5 bases had no gene match. This CDR3 contains 14 residues. CDR1 is MNHEY and CDR2 is SVGAGI in the germline V gene. CDR3 nucleotide sequence: TGTGCCAGCAGTCGCCAGGGGGGAGGAAACACCATATATTTT. Amino acids: CASSRQGGGNTIYF.

The chain links TRBV4-1 to TRBJ2-7; TRBD2 agrees at 8 bases. The CDR3 is 15 residues long. CDR1 is MGHRA and CDR2 is YSYEKL in the germline V gene. V gave up 4 bases and J gave up 1 base; unmatched junction bases: 6. The chain's CDR3 is CASSRGIAGSYEQYF. CDR3 sequence (DNA): TGCGCCAGCAGCCGCGGAATAGCGGGGTCCTACGAGCAGTACTTC.

A few counts support this clone. The V gene is TRBV28, the J gene TRBJ2-3; D not resolved. The V gene's germline CDR1 is MDHEN and CDR2 SYDVKM. V lost 5 bases and J 0 bases, leaving 9 bases between the germline ends. The CDR3 is 14 residues long. The CDR3 nucleotides are TGTGCCAGCAGTAATCCCTCTAGCACAGATACGCAGTATTTT. It specifies CASSNPSSTDTQYF.

The genes are TRBV6-5 and TRBJ1-1, with unresolved D. Trimming shortened V by 5 bases and J by 1 base, and 8 bases separated the two germline ends. This CDR3 has 13 amino acids. Per the germline V gene, CDR1 is MNHEY and CDR2 is SVGAGI. The CDR3 DNA sequence: TGTGCCAGCAGTCAAGACACGAACACTGAAGCTTTCTTT. It is translated as CASSQDTNTEAFF.

V is TRBV27 and J is TRBJ2-3, with D tentatively TRBD1 (6 bases). Germline CDR1 is MNHEY and CDR2 is SMNVEV (reference sequence). Trimming removed 4 bases at V and 5 bases at J, with 10 bases between. The CDR3 is made up of 13 amino acids. The chain's CDR3 is CASSSNREDTQYF. The CDR3 coding sequence is TGTGCCAGCAGTTCAAACAGGGAAGATACGCAGTATTTT.

This sequence joins TRBV5-3 and TRBJ2-7; D perhaps matches TRBD1 (5 bases). TRBV5-3 carries the ORF label, with uncertain function. V gave up 5 bases and J gave up 1 base, with 10 bases separating them. CDR3 length: 13 residues. DNA of the CDR3: TGTGCCAGAAGGGGCGACAGTTCCTACGAGCAGTACTTC. As protein: CARRGDSSYEQYF.

This clone was seen a few times. The chain joins TRBV4-1 to TRBJ2-1; TRBD1 matches 9 bases. Per germline, CDR1 MGHRA and CDR2 YSYEKL. This CDR3 contains 16 residues. V dropped 4 bases and J dropped 2; count of bases not matched to a gene: 6. CDR3 nucleotides: TGCGCCAGCAGCCCCCTGAACAGGGGGCCCTACAATGAGCAGTTCTTC. This encodes CASSPLNRGPYNEQFF.

This chain links TRBV18 with TRBJ2-2, with 8 bases identical to TRBD2. After removal of 3 bases from V and 5 bases from J, the junction contained 5 bases not matched to a gene. Germline CDR1 KGHSH, CDR2 LQKENI. This CDR3 comprises 15 residues. CDR3 DNA: TGTGCCAGCTCACCGCGGGGGGCTTGGACCGGGGAGCTGTTTTTT. Translated: CASSPRGAWTGELFF.

This clone was counted between two and nine times. The rearrangement links TRBV21-1 to TRBJ2-5; the tabulated D call, TRBD2, remains unverified against the DNA. TRBV21-1 is a listed pseudogene. This CDR3 contains 13 residues. CDR3 sequence (DNA): TGTGCCAGCAGCAAGGGAGGCCTCGAGACCCAGTACTTC. Translation gives CASSKGGLETQYF.

This chain uses TRBV6-1 with TRBJ1-2; D gene ambiguous. The CDR3 length is 13 residues. Per the germline V gene, CDR1 is MNHNS and CDR2 is SASEGT. V was cut by 6 bases and J by 2 bases, with 10 bases left in between. In DNA form, the CDR3 reads TGTGCCAGCAGCCGAGCGGGCAACTATGGCTACACCTTC. Amino acid sequence: CASSRAGNYGYTF.

The chain links TRBV30 to TRBJ2-2; 7 nucleotides agree with TRBD1. In germline, CDR1 is GTSNPN, CDR2 SVGIG (reference sequence). After removal of 0 bases from V and 1 base from J, the junction contained 11 bases not matched to a gene. The CDR3 covers 18 residues. The CDR3 bases are TGTGCCTGGAGTGTACTGGCCGGCCACAGGGGGAACACCGGGGAGCTGTTTTTT. Its protein is CAWSVLAGHRGNTGELFF.

The J gene is TRBJ2-5, the V gene TRBV5-4, with TRBD2 as a possible D gene (5 bases). The J call may be faulty, since TRBJ2-7 better matches the DNA end. This CDR3 has 12 amino acids. The V gene's germline CDR1 is SGHNT and CDR2 YYREEE (reference sequence). The chain's CDR3 is CASSRDSYEQYF. In DNA, the CDR3 is TGTGCCAGCAGCCGGGACTCCTACGAGCAGTACTTC.

This clone occurred a few times. This sequence joins TRBV29-1 and TRBJ2-1; 7 positions agree with TRBD2. Germline V gene sequence: CDR1 SQVTM, CDR2 ANQGSEA. V shed 7 bases, J shed 0 bases, and the junction held 18 bases outside the gene matches. The CDR3 contains 18 residues. The CDR3 loop reads CSDIIGGTSQPSYNEQFF. The CDR3 DNA reads as TGCAGCGATATTATCGGGGGGACCTCCCAACCCTCCTACAATGAGCAGTTCTTC.

The genes are TRBV7-8 and TRBJ2-1, with TRBD2 matching over 9 bases. The trim removed 1 base at V and 9 bases at J, leaving 10 bases unmatched. Per the germline V gene, CDR1 is SGHVS and CDR2 is FQNEAQ. CDR3 size: 16 residues. The CDR3 loop is CASSLELRGGPTEQFF. The CDR3 bases are TGTGCCAGCAGCTTAGAATTGCGGGGGGGCCCCACTGAGCAGTTCTTC.